What follows are 19 T cell receptor beta chains derived from one specimen sequenced in a study of T cells in Graves' hyperthyroidism and ophthalmopathy. Amplification of TCR beta CDR3 regions used RNA as the template. Researchers ran a first-round RT-PCR on the TCR CDR3 using the HTBI primer set. TCRdb reanalysed the multiplex PCR reads using MiXCR and keeps one entry per CDR3 protein. The sample has around 340,000 distinct CDR3 sequences, 18% seen once; the top ten hold about 14%. The sequenced sample was blood. These receptors were taken from a woman in her thirties or forties with Graves' ophthalmopathy.

In its sample, this clonotype was seen many times. The chain combines TRBV27 with TRBJ2-5, with D perhaps TRBD2 (6 bases). Trimming stripped 6 bases from V and 5 bases from J, with 19 bases between. The CDR3 totals 15 residues. The germline gives CDR1 MNHEY, CDR2 SMNVEV (reference sequence). The CDR3 sequence: CASRPSGSPGETQYF. In nucleotides, the CDR3 is TGTGCCAGCAGACCCTCCGGGAGCCCCGGGGAGACCCAGTACTTC.

This clonotype was counted at least ten times. The V and J genes are TRBV3-1 and TRBJ2-5, with D maybe TRBD1 (6 bases). The CDR3 consists of 15 residues. Germline V lookup: CDR1 LGHDT, CDR2 YNNKEL (reference sequence). V gave up 1 base and J gave up 5 bases, with 14 bases separating them. The chain's CDR3 is CASSQGAEGVETQYF. The CDR3 DNA follows: TGTGCCAGCAGCCAAGGAGCAGAGGGGGTGGAGACCCAGTACTTC.

The rearrangement joins TRBV12-3 or TRBV12-4 to TRBJ2-6; 7 bases match TRBD1. The J segment lost 4 bases and the V segment lost 5 bases, leaving 5 bases of the junction unmatched. The CDR3 contains 15 residues. This CDR3 is CASSDRVTGANVLTF. The DNA of the CDR3 is TGTGCCAGCAGTGACAGGGTAACCGGGGCCAACGTCCTGACTTTC.

This clonotype was picked up many times. V is TRBV12-3 or TRBV12-4 and J is TRBJ1-1; D gene ambiguous. Trimming stripped 6 bases from V and 3 bases from J, with 8 bases between. This CDR3 spans 12 amino acids. This CDR3 is CASRPWDTEAFF. CDR3 sequence (DNA): TGTGCCAGCAGGCCGTGGGACACTGAAGCTTTCTTT.

This clonotype was seen ten or more times. The rearrangement uses TRBV25-1 and TRBJ2-7; TRBD2 matches at 7 bases. With 5 bases clipped from V and 5 bases from J, the junction kept 21 bases outside the gene matches. The CDR3 spans 18 residues. CDR1 and CDR2 (germline): MGHDK, SYGVNS. The CDR3 loop reads CASSWGPGRALLDDEQYF. The CDR3 DNA sequence: TGTGCCAGCAGTTGGGGCCCTGGGAGGGCCCTCCTAGACGACGAGCAGTACTTC.

This clonotype appeared many times. This rearrangement joins TRBV24-1 to TRBJ2-5; 11 bases line up with TRBD2. The V and J ends lost 0 bases and 4 bases, in that order; junction bases with no gene match: 0. The CDR3 runs 15 residues. Germline CDR1 is KGHDR and CDR2 is SFDVKD. CDR3 protein: CATSDLTSGRETQYF. CDR3 in DNA: TGTGCCACCAGTGATTTGACTAGCGGGAGAGAGACCCAGTACTTC.

This clonotype has at least ten counts. The CDR3 nucleotides read TGTGCCAGTAGAAATCAGCGGGAGCATCCCTACGAGCAGTACTTC. This sequence encodes CASRNQREHPYEQYF. The chain couples TRBV19 to TRBJ2-7; 8 nucleotides agree with TRBD2. There are 15 residues in the CDR3. In germline, CDR1 is LNHDA, CDR2 SQIVND (reference sequence). With V trimmed by 6 bases and J by 2 bases, 9 bases remained unmatched.

CDR3 protein: CASGVGRGYTF. CDR3 in DNA: TGTGCCAGCGGCGTGGGGAGGGGCTACACCTTC. The chain couples TRBV6-2 or TRBV6-3 to TRBJ1-2; no clear D. The CDR3 extends over 11 amino acids. Per the germline V gene, CDR1 is MNHEY and CDR2 is SVGEGT. The V gene lost 8 bases and the J gene lost 8 bases, with 12 bases spanning the gap.

The rearrangement links TRBV18 to TRBJ1-5, with D possibly TRBD1 on 5 matching bases. There are 15 residues in the CDR3. Germline V gene lookup returns CDR1 KGHSH and CDR2 LQKENI. The V and J ends lost 2 bases and 5 bases respectively, with 13 bases between them. CDR3 nucleotides: TGTGCCAGCTCACCAACGCCCGGGGGGGATCAGCCCCAGCATTTT. Translating gives CASSPTPGGDQPQHF.

Ten or more counts support this clonotype. This chain connects TRBV5-6 to TRBJ1-2, with D unclear. V lost 7 bases and J 4 bases, leaving 14 bases between the germline ends. Germline assignment: CDR1 SGHDT and CDR2 YYEEEE. The CDR3 is 13 amino acids. The CDR3 protein is CASRMEAGYGYTF. CDR3 DNA sequence: TGTGCCAGCCGGATGGAGGCAGGCTATGGCTACACCTTC.

This clonotype has ten or more counts. This chain uses TRBV7-6 with TRBJ1-1; unclear D gene. The CDR3 sequence is 16 residues long. In germline, CDR1 is SGHVS, CDR2 FNYEAQ. With 5 bases removed from V and 0 bases from J, the gap between germline ends came to 16 bases. CDR3 DNA sequence: TGTGCCAGCAGCCCTTCCCCCCACAGCTTGAACACTGAAGCTTTCTTT. Amino acids: CASSPSPHSLNTEAFF. Complete variable domain (other parts from reference TRBV7-6 and TRBJ1-1): GAGVSQSPRYKVTKRGQDVALRCDPISGHVSLYWYRQALGQGPEFLTYFNYEAQQDKSGLPNDRFSAERPEGSISTLTIQRTEQRDSAMYRCASSPSPHSLNTEAFFGQGTRLTVV.

V usage is TRBV4-3 and J usage is TRBJ2-5; 9 bases are a match to TRBD2. J lost 1 base, V lost 0 bases, and 0 bases had no gene match. The CDR3 loop spans 15 amino acids. Germline V lookup: CDR1 LGHNA, CDR2 YSLEER. The CDR3 loop reads CASSQERGGQETQYF. CDR3 nucleotide sequence: TGCGCCAGCAGCCAAGAGCGGGGGGGCCAAGAGACCCAGTACTTC.

The chain recombines TRBV28 with TRBJ2-7; D possibly corresponds to TRBD1 (6 bases). The CDR3 extends over 12 amino acids. Between the trimmed V and J ends, which lost 6 bases and 10 bases, there was a span of 16 bases. Germline assignment: CDR1 MDHEN and CDR2 SYDVKM. The CDR3 DNA sequence: TGTGCCAGCAGACGAGGGACAACCAATCAGTACTTC. Residues: CASRRGTTNQYF.

This clonotype came up many times. J is TRBJ1-2 and V is TRBV15; D is uncertain. The CDR3 has 13 amino acids. CDR1 is LNHNV and CDR2 is YYDKDF in the germline V gene (reference sequence). V was cut by 2 bases and J by 6 bases, with 10 bases left in between. The CDR3 reads CATSRNLRDGYTF. In DNA form, the CDR3 reads TGTGCCACCAGCAGAAATCTTCGCGATGGCTACACCTTC. The full variable domain, completed using reference TRBV15 and TRBJ1-2, is DAMVIQNPRYQVTQFGKPVTLSCSQTLNHNVMYWYQQKSSQAPKLLFHYYDKDFNNEADTPDNFQSRRPNTSFCFLDIRSPGLGDTAMYLCATSRNLRDGYTFGSGTRLTVV.

This clonotype was detected ten times or more. The chain has TRBV28 and TRBJ2-2; TRBD1 matches at 7 bases. V lost 6 bases and J lost 7; bases outside the gene matches: 14. The CDR3 is 16 residues long. The V gene's germline CDR1 is MDHEN and CDR2 SYDVKM. The CDR3 loop reads CASSPPRPTGHGELFF. The CDR3, as DNA: TGTGCCAGCAGCCCTCCCCGGCCGACAGGGCACGGGGAGCTGTTTTTT.

J is TRBJ2-7 and V is TRBV7-9; D call uncertain. Germline assignment: CDR1 SEHNR and CDR2 FQNEAQ (reference sequence). Trimming cost V 2 bases and J 5 bases, with 13 bases left between them. The CDR3 covers 14 residues. The CDR3 loop reads CASSLSGRSHEQYF. The CDR3 DNA follows: TGTGCCAGCAGCTTATCTGGCAGGTCCCACGAGCAGTACTTC.

This clonotype was detected many times. The chain is built from TRBV18 and TRBJ2-7; possibly TRBD2 for D (6 bases). Trimming took 2 bases from V and 2 from J, leaving 10 bases between them. The CDR3 covers 14 residues. Germline CDR1 reads KGHSH; CDR2 reads LQKENI. The CDR3, as DNA: TGTGCCAGCTCACCAGGAAGGGAGGCCTACGAGCAGTACTTC. Translating gives CASSPGREAYEQYF.

This clonotype was recorded many times. V usage is TRBV11-2 and J usage is TRBJ1-5, with 7 nucleotides matching TRBD1. Germline CDR1 reads SGHAT; CDR2 reads FQNNGV. Trimming cost V 5 bases and J 6 bases; bases outside gene matches: 7. This CDR3 region has 14 residues. CDR3 residues: CASSLGTDGQPQHF. Written as DNA, the CDR3 is TGTGCCAGCAGCCTAGGGACAGATGGTCAGCCCCAGCATTTT.

This clonotype was observed a handful of times. The V gene is TRBV6-2 or TRBV6-3, the J gene TRBJ2-7; perhaps D is TRBD1 or TRBD2 (5 bases each). CDR3 length: 17 residues. V shed 2 bases and J shed 3 bases, with 20 bases lying between them. Germline V gene lookup returns CDR1 MNHEY and CDR2 SVGEGT. This chain's CDR3 is CASSYPPGRGWDYEQYF. CDR3 nucleotides: TGTGCCAGCAGTTACCCTCCGGGAAGGGGATGGGACTACGAGCAGTACTTC.